This is a list of T cell receptor beta chains from one sample in a study of T cells expressing NK-cell markers. Reprocessing the 5' RACE reads, TCRdb reports a single entry for every CDR3 protein and omits DNA. This listing includes 500,000 to 700,000 distinct CDR3 sequences. What was sequenced was blood T cells: a sorted CD56 or NKG2C T cell subset, CD4+ or CD8+ T cells, or bulk PBMC T cells (not recorded which). These TCRs come from a man in his late teens or twenties in good health. CDR3s include the opening cysteine and the closing phenylalanine or tryptophan.

j_call	v_call	cdr3_aa
TRBJ2-2	TRBV12-3/TRBV12-4	CASRLGAGGLDTGELFF
TRBJ2-7	TRBV7-9	CASSLFSGTSYEQYF
TRBJ1-6	TRBV4-2	CASSQVGNSPLHF
TRBJ1-2	TRBV12-3/TRBV12-4	CASSPSFQGQGGGYTF
TRBJ2-1	TRBV5-1	CASSFVEPRSYNEQFF
TRBJ2-3	TRBV29-1	CSVRGTGSSPGDTQYF
TRBJ2-5	TRBV20-1	CSATVQAGRQETQYF
TRBJ2-1	TRBV9	CASSVASGSPGSNEQFF
TRBJ2-1	TRBV19	CASSNSVSEQFF
TRBJ2-2	TRBV5-1	CASSFQGADTGELFF